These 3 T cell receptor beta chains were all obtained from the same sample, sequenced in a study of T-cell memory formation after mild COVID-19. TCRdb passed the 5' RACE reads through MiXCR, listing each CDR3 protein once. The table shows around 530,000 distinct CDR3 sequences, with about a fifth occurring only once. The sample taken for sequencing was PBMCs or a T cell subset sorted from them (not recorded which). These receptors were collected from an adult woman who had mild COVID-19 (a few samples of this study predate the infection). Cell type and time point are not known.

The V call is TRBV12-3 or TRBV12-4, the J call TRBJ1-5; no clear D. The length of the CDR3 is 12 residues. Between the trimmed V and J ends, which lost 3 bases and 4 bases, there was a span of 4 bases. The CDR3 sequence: CASSFENQPQHF. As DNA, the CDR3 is TGTGCCAGCAGTTTTGAAAATCAGCCCCAGCATTTT.

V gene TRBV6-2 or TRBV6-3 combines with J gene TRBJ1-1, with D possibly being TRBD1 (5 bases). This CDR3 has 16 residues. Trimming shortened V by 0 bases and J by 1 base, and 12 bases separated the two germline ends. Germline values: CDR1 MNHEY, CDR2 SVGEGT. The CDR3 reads CASSYSPGRGNTEAFF. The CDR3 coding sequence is TGTGCCAGCAGTTACTCGCCGGGACGGGGGAACACTGAAGCTTTCTTT.

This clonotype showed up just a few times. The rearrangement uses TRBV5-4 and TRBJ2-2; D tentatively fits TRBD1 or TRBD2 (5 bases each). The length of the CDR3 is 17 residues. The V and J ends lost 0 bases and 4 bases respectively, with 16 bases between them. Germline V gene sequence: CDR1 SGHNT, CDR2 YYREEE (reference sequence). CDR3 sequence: CASSLAGAGLGTGELFF. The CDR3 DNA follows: TGTGCCAGCAGCTTGGCCGGGGCAGGGCTTGGCACCGGGGAGCTGTTTTTT.